This T cell receptor beta chain was identified during a study of blood T cell repertoires in COVID-19. Two negative PCRs, clearance, or symptom resolution had been documented for recovered Cohort 3 donors. Assay used: immunoSEQ multiplex PCR; TCRdb lists only in-frame clones, some missing. The sample yields approximately 310,000 clones, approximately 83% seen once. The sample taken for sequencing was PBMCs or T cells enriched from blood (not recorded which). This sequence originates from a young man who had recovered from COVID-19.

The CDR3 loop reads CASSFGGTSGDNEQFF. The CDR3 DNA reads TGCGCCAGCAGCTTCGGTGGGACTAGCGGGGACAATGAGCAGTTCTTC. V is TRBV5-1 and J is TRBJ2-1, with 13 bases matching TRBD2. The V gene's germline CDR1 is SGHRS and CDR2 YFSETQ. CDR3 length equals 16 residues. Unmatched junction bases numbered 4, after V lost 2 bases and J lost 5 bases.